One and the same sample provided the 21 T cell receptor beta chains below, sequenced in a study of brain metastases from non-small cell lung cancer (dated by TCRdb to between 2018 and 2021). Libraries were built with the immunoSEQ multiplex PCR assay. Drawn from immuneACCESS, this table holds only the in-frame rearrangements with V and J called that TCRdb kept. Clones are partly lost; checked studies trace under half to an unresolved V gene and leave the rest unexplained. The table for this sample lists some 4,200 clones; about 79% of them were counted only once. The top ten constitute under 8.5% of the sample. The source material was primary lung tumor tissue. This specimen's cell subset or site label, per the study, means: primary lung tumor paired with brain metastasis. The receptors here all came from a donor aged 40 or older with non-small cell lung cancer.

Notes on this clone: The sample holds other DNA sequences that translate to the same CDR3. The chain couples TRBV4-3 to TRBJ1-1, with a tentative D call TRBD1 (6 bases). The CDR3 covers 15 residues. Germline loops: CDR1 LGHNA, CDR2 YSLEER. Trimming shortened V by 0 bases and J by 8 bases, and 16 bases separated the two germline ends. The CDR3: CASSQDPRGIREAFF. The DNA of the CDR3 is TGCGCCAGCAGCCAAGATCCCAGGGGAATTCGAGAAGCTTTCTTT.

The chain carries TRBV3-1 (or the pseudogene TRBV3-2) and TRBJ1-6; D not resolved. This CDR3 has 13 residues. CDR1 LGHDT and CDR2 YNNKEL come from the germline V gene (reference sequence). V was trimmed by 1 base and J by 9 bases, leaving 7 bases between them. CDR3 residues: CASSQAPSSPLHF. DNA of the CDR3: TGTGCCAGCAGCCAAGCGCCGTCTTCACCCCTCCACTTT.

Notes on this clone: An end of the junction does not agree with germline; a read error may underlie this. V is TRBV4-3 and J is TRBJ2-2, with TRBD2 as a possible D gene (6 bases). This CDR3 region has 14 residues. Looked up from germline, CDR1 is LGHNA and CDR2 is YSLEER. The CDR3 sequence: CASSQWRGAGELFF. The CDR3 nucleotides read TGCGCTAGCAGCCAATGGCGGGGAGCCGGGGAGCTGTTTTTT.

This clone has a handful of counts. The chain combines TRBV2 with TRBJ2-1; D gene unclear. The CDR3 is 12 amino acids. Germline values: CDR1 SNHLY, CDR2 FYNNEI. V lost 4 bases, J lost 3 bases, and 4 bases lay in between. The CDR3 sequence: CASSVDYNEQFF. The CDR3 nucleotides are TGTGCCAGCAGTGTCGACTACAATGAGCAGTTCTTC.

This clone was observed a single time. One junction end disagrees with the germline gene, perhaps due to a read error. V usage is TRBV9 and J usage is TRBJ1-1, with unresolved D. The germline gives CDR1 SGDLS, CDR2 YYNGEE. This CDR3 comprises 14 residues. The CDR3 nucleotides are TGTGCCAACAGCGTAGTCCCAAAGAACACTGAAGCTTTCTTT. Amino acids: CANSVVPKNTEAFF.

The chain couples TRBV7-2 to TRBJ2-1; D gene ambiguous. The V and J ends lost 0 bases and 8 bases respectively, with 17 bases between them. Germline values: CDR1 SGHTA, CDR2 FQGNSA. There are 16 residues in the CDR3. The CDR3 bases are TGTGCCAGCAGCTTAGCGGTGCAGCGTCGGTACGATGAGCAGTTCTTC. Translation gives CASSLAVQRRYDEQFF.

The J gene is TRBJ2-1, the V gene TRBV30; the match to TRBD2 covers 10 bases. V was clipped by 0 bases and J by 9 bases; unmatched bases: 14. Per the germline V gene, CDR1 is GTSNPN and CDR2 is SVGIG (reference sequence). The CDR3 consists of 17 residues. For the CDR3, the DNA is TGTGCCTGGAGTGTCACCCCCCGAAGCGGGGGGGCCGGTGAGCAGTTCTTC. This encodes CAWSVTPRSGGAGEQFF.

The chain uses TRBV18 and TRBJ1-1, with a weak D call TRBD1 (5 bases). CDR1 KGHSH and CDR2 LQKENI come from the germline V gene. The CDR3 has 13 amino acids. V was shortened by 11 bases and J by 1 base, with 14 bases between the two germline ends. CDR3: CAGRDGQNTEAFF. The CDR3 DNA is TGTGCCGGACGGGACGGGCAGAACACTGAAGCTTTCTTT.

V is TRBV2 and J is TRBJ1-1; 7 bases agree with TRBD1. The V gene end was trimmed by 6 bases and the J gene end by 0 bases; junction bases not matched to a gene: 4. The CDR3 is 14 amino acids. Germline V CDR1 and CDR2: SNHLY, FYNNEI. The CDR3 region has the DNA TGTGCCAGCAGCCAAGGACAGGTGAACACTGAAGCTTTCTTT. Translating it yields CASSQGQVNTEAFF.

The V call is TRBV6-5, the J call TRBJ1-2; TRBD1 matches at 8 bases. The CDR3 is 15 residues long. With 6 bases clipped from V and 6 bases from J, the junction kept 12 bases outside the gene matches. From germline, CDR1 is MNHEY and CDR2 SVGAGI. For the CDR3, the DNA is TGTGCCAGCAGATTTCCGGGACAGGAAAATCATGGCTACACCTTC. Protein sequence: CASRFPGQENHGYTF.

The count of this clone is one. V and J are TRBV2 and TRBJ2-1, with D unresolved. CDR1 is SNHLY, CDR2 FYNNEI, per germline. This CDR3 has 15 amino acids. Trimming stripped 5 bases from V and 6 bases from J, with 17 bases between. The CDR3, as DNA: TGTGCCAGCAGTCCCCGCGGTGTTGCCGGCAATGAGCAGTTCTTC. Encoded protein: CASSPRGVAGNEQFF.

This chain joins TRBV11-3 and TRBJ2-7; D is unclear. This CDR3 spans 14 amino acids. Germline V CDR1 and CDR2: SGHNT, YENEEA. The CDR3 region has the DNA TGTGCCAACAGCTTAGCTGCAGGCTCCTACGAGCAGTACGTC. Translated: CANSLAAGSYEQYV.

This clone was observed a handful of times. This sequence joins TRBV6-5 and TRBJ1-6; 10 nucleotides agree with TRBD1. The trim removed 4 bases at V and 9 bases at J, leaving 9 bases unmatched. This CDR3 is 16 amino acids long. In germline, CDR1 is MNHEY, CDR2 SVGAGI. The CDR3 nucleotides are TGTGCCAGCAGTTCCCAGGAGGGACAGGGGATTTCACCCCTCCACTTT. Protein sequence: CASSSQEGQGISPLHF.

The chain is built from TRBV4-1 and TRBJ2-1; the D is unclear. Trimming stripped 4 bases from V and 5 bases from J, with 21 bases between. CDR1 is MGHRA, CDR2 YSYEKL, per germline. There are 17 residues in the CDR3. CDR3 region: CASSLRWTAPNNNEQFF. CDR3 DNA sequence: TGCGCCAGCAGCCTGCGATGGACCGCACCAAATAACAATGAGCAGTTCTTC.

The chain links TRBV10-1 to TRBJ2-5; tentatively, D is TRBD1 or TRBD2 (6 bases each). Germline values: CDR1 WNHNN, CDR2 SYGVQD (reference sequence). The CDR3 consists of 15 residues. The chain's CDR3 is CASRRGPPLQETQYF. CDR3 DNA sequence: TGCGCATCCCGCCGGGGGCCCCCCCTACAAGAGACCCAGTACTTC.

This chain uses TRBV12-3 or TRBV12-4 with TRBJ1-2; perhaps TRBD1 as D (5 bases). V shed 2 bases and J shed 4 bases, with 8 bases lying between them. The CDR3 runs 13 residues. The CDR3 coding sequence is TGTGCCAGCAGTTTACAGGGTGTCTATGGCTACACCTTC. It specifies CASSLQGVYGYTF.

The chain joins TRBV15 to TRBJ1-2; D unresolved. The length of the CDR3 is 14 residues. Germline assignment: CDR1 LNHNV and CDR2 YYDKDF (reference sequence). V was clipped by 0 bases and J by 5 bases, with 10 bases between them. CDR3 sequence (DNA): TGTGCCACCAGCAGAGATAAGTCGGCGTATGGCTACACCTTC. Its protein is CATSRDKSAYGYTF.

The chain combines TRBV6-5 with TRBJ2-6, with 8 nucleotides matching TRBD1. CDR3 length: 15 residues. The germline V gene has CDR1 MNHEY and CDR2 SVGAGI. V shed 6 bases, J shed 2 bases, and the junction held 3 bases outside the gene matches. CDR3 amino acids: CASSQTGAGANVLTF. CDR3 coding DNA: TGTGCCAGCAGCCAGACAGGGGCTGGGGCCAACGTCCTGACTTTC.

The chain has TRBV27 and TRBJ1-6; 8 bases fit TRBD1. The CDR3 has 13 residues. CDR1 MNHEY and CDR2 SMNVEV come from the germline V gene (reference sequence). V gave up 9 bases and J gave up 4 bases; unmatched junction bases: 2. CDR3 sequence: CASRTGYNSPLHF. CDR3 coding DNA: TGTGCCAGTCGGACAGGGTATAATTCACCCCTCCACTTT.

In this sample, this clone turned up a few times. The chain couples TRBV4-3 to TRBJ2-1; D call uncertain. Trimming cost V 1 base and J 0 bases, with 4 bases left between them. The CDR3 runs 14 residues. Germline CDR1 and CDR2: LGHNA and YSLEER. DNA of the CDR3: TGCGCCAGCAGCCAAGGGGCCTCCTACAATGAGCAGTTCTTC. Its protein product is CASSQGASYNEQFF.

DNA of the CDR3: TGTGCGACGAAAGGTGGGGCAACTAATGAAAAACTGTTTTTT. This codes for CATKGGATNEKLFF. The chain is built from TRBV19 and TRBJ1-4, with D unclear. Germline loops: CDR1 LNHDA, CDR2 SQIVND (reference sequence). The CDR3 consists of 14 residues.